Listed below are T cell receptor beta chains from one sample, sequenced in a study of blood T cell repertoires in COVID-19. TCRdb keeps only in-frame clones here, not all; method: immunoSEQ multiplex PCR. The sample includes some 70,000 clones, roughly 71% of them seen just once. Source material: peripheral blood. The receptors come from a man in his 60s with COVID-19, enrolled during active disease. The CDR3 runs from the conserved cysteine through the conserved F or W.

len	v_gene	j_gene	CDR3aa
12	TRBV12-3/TRBV12-4	TRBJ2-5	CASCEGMGTQYF
15	TRBV5-1	TRBJ2-7	CASSVRDRSPYEQYF
18	TRBV27	TRBJ2-1	CASSTHPLASSHYNEQFF
14	TRBV9	TRBJ2-7	CASSVGRDGYEQYF
12	TRBV24-1	TRBJ1-5	CATGGSGQPQHF
12	TRBV24-1	TRBJ2-2	CAAQQGIGELFF
12	TRBV7-9	TRBJ2-7	CASSRSGYEQYF
15	TRBV6-1	TRBJ1-1	CASSEPGQVNTEAFF
11	TRBV29-1	TRBJ1-1	CSVEEGTEAFF
14	TRBV15	TRBJ2-7	CATSARTGGYEQYF
15	TRBV5-1	TRBJ1-2	CASSEDTGGAAGYTF
13	TRBV15	TRBJ1-5	CATSSSPNQPQHF
13	TRBV12-3/TRBV12-4	TRBJ2-7	CASSGTSTYEQYF
15	TRBV7-9	TRBJ1-3	CASSLGQVGGNTIYF
15	TRBV19	TRBJ2-7	CASSPWASGSYEQYF
16	TRBV7-9	TRBJ2-5	CASSPPAGGWQETQYF
16	TRBV5-5	TRBJ1-1	CASLTTGGSMNTEAFF
15	TRBV11-3	TRBJ2-7	CASSLGVAGEHEQYF
14	TRBV30	TRBJ1-3	CAWSGGVSGNTIYF
12	TRBV5-1	TRBJ1-1	CASSSQGSEAFF
15	TRBV6-5	TRBJ2-7	CASSYSILAGREQYF
14	TRBV19	TRBJ1-6	CASKPGTGPAPLHF
15	TRBV6-5	TRBJ2-2	CASSIAGGVNGELFF
13	TRBV19	TRBJ2-7	CASSAGVIYEQYF
14	TRBV27	TRBJ1-6	CASSLATYNSPLHF
13	TRBV30	TRBJ1-3	CAWNRLIGNTIYF
13	TRBV19	TRBJ1-3	CASSYSSGNTIYF
14	TRBV11-1	TRBJ2-5	CASSLGVTEETQYF
13	TRBV29-1	TRBJ2-7	CSVRLAGRYEQYF